The 26 T cell receptor beta chains given below trace back to one sample, sequenced in a study of identical twins (dated by TCRdb to 2016 to 2017). Library method: 5' RACE. This sample was sequenced with an Illumina HiSeq 2000. TCRdb took the public reads, trimmed them with fastp at Q25, ran MiXCR for clone calling and kept in-frame beta chains. Under each unique CDR3 protein, matching rows form one entry showing the most common genes and DNA. This sample gives hundreds of thousands of distinct CDR3 sequences in total; about a tenth of them show up just once. The ten biggest clones cover 5% to 6.5% of the sample. Specimen: memory (CD45RO+) T cells sorted from blood. The cell subset or site label here, explained by the study, means: CD45RO+ enriched T cells. These receptor sequences come from a woman aged 18-29 years in good health.

The sample holds many counts of this clonotype. In DNA, the CDR3 is TGCAGCGTTGAAGATGGGGGGGCCGGATCCTACAATGAGCAGTTCTTC. Encoded protein: CSVEDGGAGSYNEQFF. The chain uses TRBV29-1 and TRBJ2-1, with D possibly matching TRBD2 (7 bases). The CDR3 spans 16 residues. V dropped 0 bases and J dropped 1 base, with 13 bases sitting between them. CDR1 is SQVTM and CDR2 is ANQGSEA in the germline V gene.

The chain uses TRBV7-2 and TRBJ1-1; D is unclear. The V gene lost 3 bases and the J gene lost 1 base, with 6 bases spanning the gap. CDR1 is SGHTA and CDR2 is FQGNSA in the germline V gene. This CDR3 has 13 amino acids. The CDR3: CASSFSKNTEAFF. In nucleotides, the CDR3 is TGTGCCAGCAGCTTCTCCAAGAACACTGAAGCTTTCTTT.

The chain is built from TRBV9 and TRBJ2-7, with D unclear. CDR1 is SGDLS, CDR2 YYNGEE, per germline. This CDR3 contains 14 residues. V was trimmed by 2 bases and J by 4 bases, leaving 13 bases between them. CDR3 sequence reads: CASSVRQILYEQYF. Written as DNA, the CDR3 is TGTGCCAGCAGCGTCCGGCAGATCCTGTACGAGCAGTACTTC.

This clonotype appeared many times. This chain links TRBV20-1 with TRBJ2-1; 9 bases map to TRBD2. The ends lost 5 bases at V and 7 bases at J; junction bases unmatched: 6. Germline CDR1 DFQATT, CDR2 SNEGSKA (reference sequence). The CDR3 is 13 amino acids. The CDR3 sequence is CSAEASGINEQFF. CDR3 nucleotides: TGCAGTGCTGAAGCTAGCGGGATTAATGAGCAGTTCTTC.

In its sample, this clonotype was seen a few times. The chain is built from TRBV29-1 and TRBJ1-1; weak D call: TRBD1 (5 bases). CDR1 is SQVTM, CDR2 ANQGSEA, per germline. The CDR3 loop spans 14 amino acids. Trimming took off 6 bases at V and 4 bases at J, with 18 bases between the two ends. The chain's CDR3 is CSVGLGGLGTEAFF. CDR3 nucleotides: TGCAGCGTCGGCTTGGGGGGATTGGGCACTGAAGCTTTCTTT.

The chain employs TRBV6-2 or TRBV6-3 and TRBJ2-7; 7 bases agree with TRBD2. This CDR3 spans 12 amino acids. The V segment lost 6 bases and the J segment 6 bases; nucleotides outside the gene matches: 5. The germline gives CDR1 MNHEY, CDR2 SVGEGT. The CDR3 region is CASSIGLGEQYF. The CDR3 nucleotides read TGTGCCAGCAGCATAGGACTAGGCGAGCAGTACTTC.

This clonotype has more than one count but fewer than ten. This chain joins TRBV20-1 and TRBJ2-2, with 7 bases aligning to TRBD2. This CDR3 region has 14 residues. The germline V gene has CDR1 DFQATT and CDR2 SNEGSKA (reference sequence). V lost 6 bases, J lost 3 bases, and 7 bases stayed unmatched. The CDR3 DNA sequence: TGCAGTGCGAAAACTAGCGAGTACACCGGGGAGCTGTTTTTT. Protein: CSAKTSEYTGELFF.

V gene TRBV7-6 combines with J gene TRBJ2-3, with 8 bases aligning to TRBD2. J lost 1 base, V lost 2 bases, and 5 bases had no gene match. Germline CDR1 and CDR2: SGHVS and FNYEAQ. There are 16 residues in the CDR3. The CDR3 spells CASSLFVGRGTDTQYF. The CDR3 nucleotides are TGTGCCAGCAGCTTATTTGTCGGGAGGGGCACAGATACGCAGTATTTT.

This clonotype was counted only a few times. V usage is TRBV20-1 and J usage is TRBJ2-5; D remains ambiguous. V lost 6 bases to trimming and J lost 5 bases, with 10 bases between them. CDR1 and CDR2 (germline): DFQATT, SNEGSKA (reference sequence). CDR3 length: 11 residues. CDR3 DNA sequence: TGCAGTGCCCACGTAGAGGAGACCCAGTACTTC. Protein: CSAHVEETQYF.

The sample holds many counts of this clonotype. The rearrangement links TRBV5-5 to TRBJ2-1; tentatively, D is TRBD2 (6 bases). V was shortened by 0 bases and J by 2 bases, with 9 bases between the two germline ends. Germline lookup yields CDR1 SGHKS and CDR2 YYEKEE (reference sequence). The CDR3 is 15 amino acids. The CDR3 region has the DNA TGTGCCAGCAGCTTGGAGTGGACTACCTACAATGAGCAGTTCTTC. This codes for CASSLEWTTYNEQFF.

This clonotype was picked up a small number of times. The chain is built from TRBV2 and TRBJ2-5; D might be TRBD1 (6 bases). V lost 4 bases and J lost 5, with 17 bases in between. CDR1 and CDR2 (germline): SNHLY, FYNNEI. CDR3 length equals 15 residues. The CDR3 reads CASSVGTPVEETQYF. CDR3 coding DNA: TGTGCCAGCAGTGTAGGGACACCGGTGGAGGAGACCCAGTACTTC.

The CDR3 sequence: CASRAGETQYF. The CDR3 DNA reads TGCGCCAGCAGGGCCGGGGAGACCCAGTACTTC. The genes are TRBV5-1 and TRBJ2-5, with unresolved D. The CDR3 is 11 residues long. The V gene lost 5 bases and the J gene lost 5 bases, with 7 bases spanning the gap. Germline V gene lookup returns CDR1 SGHRS and CDR2 YFSETQ.

This chain joins TRBV9 and TRBJ2-1, with TRBD2 matching over 7 bases. The CDR3 extends over 16 amino acids. From germline, CDR1 is SGDLS and CDR2 YYNGEE. With 4 bases clipped from V and 1 base from J, the junction kept 8 bases outside the gene matches. CDR3 coding DNA: TGTGCCAGCAGCCCCCAACCGGGGGGATCCTACAATGAGCAGTTCTTC. Protein: CASSPQPGGSYNEQFF.

The gene calls are TRBV6-1 and TRBJ2-7; 8 bases fit TRBD1. Unmatched junction bases numbered 6, after V lost 6 bases and J lost 2 bases. The CDR3 consists of 14 residues. In germline, CDR1 is MNHNS, CDR2 SASEGT. DNA for the CDR3: TGTGCCAGCAGGGAGACAGGGGCGGCCTACGAGCAGTACTTC. Protein product: CASRETGAAYEQYF.

J is TRBJ1-6 and V is TRBV20-1, with no clear D. This CDR3 has 13 residues. Germline CDR1 is DFQATT and CDR2 is SNEGSKA (reference sequence). Trimming stripped 3 bases from V and 12 bases from J, with 15 bases between. CDR3 residues: CSARRVALEPLHF. CDR3 in DNA: TGCAGTGCTAGGCGGGTCGCCCTGGAACCCCTCCACTTT.

This chain joins TRBV7-6 and TRBJ2-5; D is uncertain. The CDR3 consists of 13 residues. V was cut by 5 bases and J by 4 bases, with 11 bases left in between. Germline CDR1 is SGHVS and CDR2 is FNYEAQ. This CDR3 reads CASSQAVAETQYF. The CDR3 DNA is TGTGCCAGCAGCCAGGCGGTAGCAGAGACCCAGTACTTC.

This clonotype showed up many times. The chain uses TRBV29-1 and TRBJ2-6; D is perhaps TRBD2 (7 bases). V was pared by 7 bases and J by 7 bases, with 20 bases between. The CDR3 runs to 15 residues. In germline, CDR1 is SQVTM, CDR2 ANQGSEA. DNA for the CDR3: TGCAGCGCTCCGGCGGGGGCTTTGGAAGCCAACGTCCTGACTTTC. It specifies CSAPAGALEANVLTF. Based on the CDR3 plus reference TRBV29-1 and TRBJ2-6, the full variable domain is SAVISQKPSRDICQRGTSLTIQCQVDSQVTMMFWYRQQPGQSLTLIATANQGSEATYESGFVIDKFPISRPNLTFSTLTVSNMSPEDSSIYLCSAPAGALEANVLTFGAGSRLTVL.

This clonotype occurred many times. This chain connects TRBV10-2 to TRBJ2-3; D unclear. Trimming stripped 7 bases from V and 0 bases from J, with 11 bases between. The CDR3 is made up of 14 amino acids. The germline V gene encodes CDR1 WSHSY and CDR2 SAAADI. CDR3 sequence: CASKVGPSTDTQYF. The DNA for the CDR3 is TGCGCCAGCAAAGTAGGACCGAGCACAGATACGCAGTATTTT.

This clonotype was picked up many times. The V call is TRBV7-3, the J call TRBJ1-1; D uncertain. The CDR3 is 13 residues long. Germline-derived CDR1 and CDR2 are SGHTA and FQGTGA. V dropped 4 bases and J dropped 1 base, with 7 bases sitting between them. The CDR3 DNA is TGTGCCAGCAGCTCCGGTAGGAACACTGAAGCTTTCTTT. Protein product: CASSSGRNTEAFF. Combining the CDR3 with reference TRBV7-3 and TRBJ1-1 gives the whole variable domain GAGVSQTPSNKVTEKGKYVELRCDPISGHTALYWYRQSLGQGPEFLIYFQGTGAADDSGLPNDRFFAVRPEGSVSTLKIQRTERGDSAVYLCASSSGRNTEAFFGQGTRLTVV.

J is TRBJ1-6 and V is TRBV20-1, with D possibly being TRBD1 (5 bases). Trimming removed 0 bases at V and 9 bases at J, with 15 bases between. The CDR3 is 15 residues long. CDR1 and CDR2 from the germline V gene are DFQATT and SNEGSKA (reference sequence). The CDR3 nucleotides are TGCAGTGCTAGAGATCGACAGAACCCGAGTTCACCCCTCCACTTT. It codes for CSARDRQNPSSPLHF.

This clonotype was counted many times. V usage is TRBV2 and J usage is TRBJ2-3; 9 bases align to TRBD2. The CDR3 is 17 amino acids. CDR1 and CDR2 from the germline V gene are SNHLY and FYNNEI. The ends lost 8 bases at V and 1 base at J; junction bases unmatched: 13. The CDR3 DNA is TGTGCCAGCCCCCTAGCGGGAACACTGCAGGGCACAGATACGCAGTATTTT. Protein: CASPLAGTLQGTDTQYF. Full variable domain (missing parts from reference TRBV2 and TRBJ2-3): EPEVTQTPSHQVTQMGQEVILRCVPISNHLYFYWYRQILGQKVEFLVSFYNNEISEKSEIFDDQFSVERPDGSNFTLKIRSTKLEDSAMYFCASPLAGTLQGTDTQYFGPGTRLTVL.

This clonotype was found many times. The rearrangement uses TRBV5-1 and TRBJ2-5, with 10 nucleotides matching TRBD2. Germline V gene data show CDR1 as SGHRS and CDR2 as YFSETQ. The CDR3 is 16 residues long. The J segment lost 5 bases and the V segment lost 0 bases, leaving 7 bases of the junction unmatched. The CDR3 DNA sequence: TGCGCCAGCAGCTTGGGGGGGACTAGCGATTTGGAGACCCAGTACTTC. Translated, it gives CASSLGGTSDLETQYF.

Many counts were recorded for this clonotype. The rearrangement links TRBV7-2 to TRBJ2-3; maybe TRBD2 (5 bases). Trimming stripped 5 bases from V and 9 bases from J, with 12 bases between. The CDR3 consists of 12 residues. Germline-derived CDR1 and CDR2 are SGHTA and FQGNSA. As DNA, the CDR3 is TGTGCCAGCAGCCCGGGGATGAGGACGCAGTATTTT. As protein: CASSPGMRTQYF.

The chain employs TRBV20-1 and TRBJ2-7; D assignment may be TRBD1 or TRBD2 (5 bases each). The CDR3 spans 14 residues. V lost 3 bases and J 5 bases, leaving 17 bases between the germline ends. CDR1 is DFQATT, CDR2 SNEGSKA, per germline (reference sequence). CDR3 sequence (DNA): TGCAGTGCTAGGGGGACGGCCGAGAACAACGAGCAGTACTTC. Protein product: CSARGTAENNEQYF.

This clonotype was seen many times. The V call is TRBV25-1, the J call TRBJ2-3, with 8 bases lining up with TRBD1. The ends lost 3 bases at V and 0 bases at J; junction bases unmatched: 8. The V gene's germline CDR1 is MGHDK and CDR2 SYGVNS. The CDR3 covers 17 residues. CDR3 DNA sequence: TGTGCCAGCAGTGATCAGGACAGGGTCGGGAGCACAGATACGCAGTATTTT. It yields the protein CASSDQDRVGSTDTQYF.

This chain uses TRBV9 with TRBJ2-1; the D gene could be TRBD1 or TRBD2 (5 bases each). V dropped 1 base and J dropped 6 bases, with 11 bases sitting between them. Germline-derived CDR1 and CDR2 are SGDLS and YYNGEE. This CDR3 has 14 amino acids. This chain's CDR3 is CASSVYRGPNEQFF. CDR3 coding DNA: TGTGCCAGCAGCGTATATCGGGGCCCCAATGAGCAGTTCTTC.